This T cell receptor beta chain emerged from a study of metastatic and nonmetastatic thyroid tumors. At the level of the study: Comparative analysis of repertoires was undertaken across blood and tumor or nodule tissue obtained from malignant and benign thyroid patients.

Authors' processing steps: Variation in CDR3 across clinicopathological groups served as the basis for constructing a distant-metastasis classifier in papillary thyroid cancer. TCRdb re-called clones from the PCR reads using MiXCR. The V and J calls, along with clone size, are taken from TCRdb and not from the paper's own processing. The sample lists over 13,000 clones; 23% were seen once. Treatment of any kind had been given to no patient before thyroid surgery. CDR1 is WNHNN, CDR2 SYGVQD, per germline (reference sequence). The CDR3 totals 15 residues. With 2 bases removed from V and 3 bases from J, the gap between germline ends came to 11 bases. This clone has a handful of counts. What it binds is not known. The study, taken as a whole, reports: For both blood and tumor, malignant thyroid tumors reportedly showed significantly higher TCR beta diversity than benign nodules did.

The chain links TRBV10-1 to TRBJ2-1; D is unresolved. This clonotype originated in a female donor with papillary thyroid cancer or a benign thyroid nodule (not recorded which). Some clones in this sample may be carry-over from other donors' samples. Sequencing was carried out using blood. CDR3 DNA sequence: TGCGCCAGCAGTGAGGGTGGGTCCGACTACAATGAGCAGTTCTTC. It translates to CASSEGGSDYNEQFF.